This TCR beta chain was captured by sequencing in a study of CD8+ T cells in alopecia areata. Trimming at V came to 1 base and at J to 1 base, leaving 5 bases not matched to a gene. The CDR3 covers 17 residues. Germline V gives CDR1 SGHTA, CDR2 FQGNSA. cDNA prepared by RNA extraction and subsequent reverse transcription served as the template for sequencing. The assay was immunoSEQ multiplex PCR, and TCRdb's table has in-frame clones only and misses some. The sample records 150,000 to 250,000 clones, 60% being singletons. As to treatment: oral pan-JAK inhibitor, 5-10 mg twice daily. Alopecia areata patients had lesional scalp punch biopsies and peripheral blood taken from them.

The sequences come from CD4+ T cells sorted from blood, collected at week 4, from a patient treated with tofacitinib. The clonotype was recovered from a human donor with alopecia areata. The chain joins TRBV7-2 to TRBJ2-7; 12 bases are shared with TRBD2. The CDR3 DNA follows: TGTGCCAGCAGCTTAGGACTAGCGGGGGATGATTCCTACGAGCAGTACTTC. Protein sequence: CASSLGLAGDDSYEQYF.